This section outlines one TCR beta chain sequence together with its context. Its antigen is currently not known. Base qualities are not provided; no much larger clone lies one nucleotide away. The data are from a study of long-term antiretroviral therapy in people with HIV (dated by TCRdb to between 2021 and 2022). The study in broad terms: Collection of the earliest samples took place about a decade ahead of the 2015 WHO recommendation for immediate ART, at a time when ART was typically delayed until CD4 counts fell. From 30 to 35 adults with confirmed HIV infection, the cohort provided 150 to 200 cryopreserved PBMC samples, gathered serially across a mean of approximately six years (range 1-12). A retrospective serial study tested whether ART initiation and durable HIV suppression were associated with changes in peripheral blood TRB repertoire composition and diversity. Among the 25 to 35 participants with HIV, eleven to twelve were female. No cross-contamination during QIAcube processing was seen in test extractions of a monoclonal T-cell line run alongside approximately 36 polyclonal samples. Broad study findings and their caveats: ART initiation was associated with a significant increase in TRB diversity, but diversity stayed significantly below transplant donor controls even after long-term ART. The repertoire was dominated across all time points by expanded TRB clones identified before ART initiation, although this dominance was seen to fluctuate and to decrease in many PLHIV after ART. Because pre-ART samples had limited cell numbers, unsorted PBMC were profiled rather than sorted CD4+ and CD8+ T cells. Inferences about post-ART repertoire changes are limited because no data were available on ART adherence, viral resistance or therapy changes. The samples were dated from about 2004 to 2017, and the ART regimens that were used may be less effective than current ART regimens. Since PBMC availability was limited, sequencing covered only the TCR beta chain, with no alpha chain pairing. CDR3 length ranges in HIV repertoires were narrower than in controls, and network structure suggested an antigen-experienced repertoire with only a slight naive shift after ART.

The immunoSEQ hsTCRB v3.0 assay was used at survey level resolution to sequence the TRB variable region. The target sequencing depth for TRB was about 40,000-55,000 T-cell genomes per sample. Pooled TRB libraries were sequenced on an Illumina MiSeq with a v3 150-cycle kit. Processing in the source paper ran as follows. Repertoire analysis ran in R within a reproducible Nextflow workflow covering QC, data transformation and analysis. LymphoSeq2, an R package for AIRR-Seq data exploration, was used to implement custom analyses. Four samples yielding fewer than 5000 total TRB sequences were excluded, leaving 188 analyzed HIV repertoires. Among the 200 or so HIV repertoires that were kept, roughly 58 were collected before ART initiation and 120 to 140 were collected after ART initiation. Each repertoire was downsampled to 5000 TRB nucleotide sequences, and summary statistics were averaged across 100 downsampling iterations. TRB sequences were retained for analysis only if CDR3 regions of at least seven amino acids were present. Two measures captured diversity: a Shannon entropy-derived clonality score and the Gini coefficient. In the repertoire networks, any two of the top 5000 CDR3 amino acid sequences were connected whenever the two sequences differed by an edit distance of one. Antigen specificity groups and MHC restriction were predicted for TRB CDR3 amino acid sequences with GLIPH2. Known CMV, EBV, HIV or tissue antigen associations were flagged by matching CDR3 amino acid sequences against VDJdb and McPAS-TCR. Pre-ART, post-ART and control groups were compared with Wilcoxon signed-rank tests and Holm-Bonferroni correction. Entries here come from immuneACCESS through TCRdb and include only in-frame sequences with V and J called. Some clones fail to appear in such tables; in the studies checked, an unresolved V gene covers under half of the shortfall, and the cause of the remainder is unknown. V and J calls and clone size are those listed in that table; D and trimming were worked out from the DNA. Here the sample has tens of thousands of clones; around 84% occur a single time. The top ten clonotypes cover 3.4% of the sample.

To be included, a participant needed at least one PBMC sample from before ART initiation plus at least two post-ART samples. Treatment was received in the United States of America by all participants with HIV. Before DNA extraction, cryopreserved samples containing roughly 0.85-11 million PBMC were thawed and washed. At the time of the earliest PBMC sample for each participant with HIV, ages ranged from about 23 to 60 years. PBMC samples from each participant spanned 1-4 timepoints before ART initiation and 2-8 timepoints after ART initiation, with a median of 7 samples. Serial HIV viral load, CD4+ T-cell count, ART history and demographic data were obtained for every participant. A Qiagen kit on a QIAcube was used to extract genomic DNA from unsorted PBMC, with samples processed in batches of 12. From the cysteine up to the phenylalanine, the CDR3 has a length of 14 residues. Just CDR3 DNA is preserved here, 42 bases in frame from base 1. The junction shows trimming of 6 bases on V and 7 bases on J, and the gene matches do not reach 9 bases of it. CDR1 and CDR2 are drawn from the germline V gene (reference sequence): SGHKS, YYEKEE.

The V and J segments used are TRBV5-5 and TRBJ1-4; 7 middle bases align to TRBD1. The TCR comes from a woman aged 45-65 years with HIV. The sample in question was unsorted PBMCs, obtained 1.9 years after starting antiretroviral therapy. The CDR3 corresponds to CASNRQGGSEKLFF. The nucleotide sequence reads TGTGCCAGCAACCGACAGGGAGGGAGTGAAAAACTGTTTTTT.